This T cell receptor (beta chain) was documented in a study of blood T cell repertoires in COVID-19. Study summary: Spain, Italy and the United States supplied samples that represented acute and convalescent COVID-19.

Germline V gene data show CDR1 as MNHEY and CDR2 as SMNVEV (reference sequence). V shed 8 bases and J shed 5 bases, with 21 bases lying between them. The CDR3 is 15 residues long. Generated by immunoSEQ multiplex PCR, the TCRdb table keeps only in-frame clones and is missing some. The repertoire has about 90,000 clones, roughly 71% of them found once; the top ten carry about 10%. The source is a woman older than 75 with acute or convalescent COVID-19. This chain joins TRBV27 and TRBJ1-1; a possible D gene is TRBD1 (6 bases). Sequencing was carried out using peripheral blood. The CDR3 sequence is CASAFHRDSVTEAFF. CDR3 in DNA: TGTGCCAGCGCATTTCACAGGGATTCGGTAACTGAAGCTTTCTTT.